The entry below gives a single T cell receptor beta chain sequence along with its context. Molecular barcoding with unique molecular identifiers was used for the TCRbeta library. TCRdb re-analysed the PCR reads in MiXCR, keeping a single row per CDR3 protein. The table shows some 490,000 distinct CDR3 sequences, with approximately 13% occurring only once. The data were taken from a study of T-cell reconstitution after alpha-beta-depleted transplantation in children. Material: PBMCs from the stem cell graft donor, obtained from the stem cell graft. The receptor's source is a human donor who donated a stem cell graft to a child with combined immunodeficiency.

For the CDR3, the DNA is TGTGCCAGCAGCTTCATAGCGGGGGCCCAGAACACCGGGGAGCTGTTTTTT. Translated, it gives CASSFIAGAQNTGELFF. The gene calls are TRBV7-8 and TRBJ2-2, with 9 bases matching TRBD2. The CDR3 totals 17 residues. After removal of 3 bases from V and 1 base from J, the junction contained 6 bases not matched to a gene. Looked up from germline, CDR1 is SGHVS and CDR2 is FQNEAQ.